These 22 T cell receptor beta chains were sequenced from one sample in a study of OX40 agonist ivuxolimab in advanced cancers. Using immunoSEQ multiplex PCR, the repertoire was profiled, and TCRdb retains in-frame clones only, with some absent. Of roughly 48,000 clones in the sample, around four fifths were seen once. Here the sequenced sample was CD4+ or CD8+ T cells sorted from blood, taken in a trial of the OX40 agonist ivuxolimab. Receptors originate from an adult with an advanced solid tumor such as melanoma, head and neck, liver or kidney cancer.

CDR3 sequence reads: CASSEGLAGVYEQYF. CDR3 in DNA: TGTGCCAGCAGTGAAGGGCTAGCGGGGGTCTACGAGCAGTACTTC. The rearrangement links TRBV2 to TRBJ2-7, with 10 bases lining up with TRBD2. Unmatched junction bases numbered 3, after V lost 1 base and J lost 3 bases. CDR3 length equals 15 residues. Per the germline V gene, CDR1 is SNHLY and CDR2 is FYNNEI.

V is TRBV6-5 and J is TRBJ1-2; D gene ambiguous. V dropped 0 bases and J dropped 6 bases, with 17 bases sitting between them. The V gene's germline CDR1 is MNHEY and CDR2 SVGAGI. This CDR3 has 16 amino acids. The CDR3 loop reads CASSYSNYPRSDGYTF. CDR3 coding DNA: TGTGCCAGCAGTTACTCCAACTACCCCCGCAGTGATGGCTACACCTTC.

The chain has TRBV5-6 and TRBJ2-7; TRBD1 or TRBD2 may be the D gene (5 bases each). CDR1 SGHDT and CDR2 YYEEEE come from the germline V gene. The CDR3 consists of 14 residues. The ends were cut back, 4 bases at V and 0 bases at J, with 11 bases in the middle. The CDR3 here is CASSGGPGSYEQYF. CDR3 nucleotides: TGTGCCAGCAGCGGGGGACCGGGCTCCTACGAGCAGTACTTC.

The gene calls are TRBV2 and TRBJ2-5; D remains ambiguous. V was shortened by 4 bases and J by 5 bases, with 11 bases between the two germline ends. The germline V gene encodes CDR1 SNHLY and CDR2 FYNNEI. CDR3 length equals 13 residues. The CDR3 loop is CASSADAYETQYF. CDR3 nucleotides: TGTGCCAGCAGTGCGGACGCTTATGAGACCCAGTACTTC.

CDR3 region: CASRRKSGRGNEQFF. In DNA form, the CDR3 reads TGTGCCAGCAGAAGGAAAAGTGGGAGGGGCAATGAGCAGTTCTTC. V and J are TRBV5-4 and TRBJ2-1; 7 nucleotides line up with TRBD2. With 5 bases clipped from V and 6 bases from J, the junction kept 11 bases outside the gene matches. The germline V gene encodes CDR1 SGHNT and CDR2 YYREEE (reference sequence). The CDR3 contains 15 residues. Filled out from reference TRBV5-4 and TRBJ2-1, the complete variable domain reads ETGVTQSPTHLIKTRGQQVTLRCSSQSGHNTVSWYQQALGQGPQFIFQYYREEENGRGNFPPRFSGLQFPNYSSELNVNALELDDSALYLCASRRKSGRGNEQFFGPGTRLTVL.

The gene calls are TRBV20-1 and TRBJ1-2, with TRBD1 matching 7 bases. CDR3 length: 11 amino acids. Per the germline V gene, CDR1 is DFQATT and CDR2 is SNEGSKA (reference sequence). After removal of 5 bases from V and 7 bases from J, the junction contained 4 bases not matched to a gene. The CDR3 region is CSAQGGLGYTF. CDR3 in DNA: TGCAGTGCTCAGGGGGGTCTTGGCTACACCTTC.

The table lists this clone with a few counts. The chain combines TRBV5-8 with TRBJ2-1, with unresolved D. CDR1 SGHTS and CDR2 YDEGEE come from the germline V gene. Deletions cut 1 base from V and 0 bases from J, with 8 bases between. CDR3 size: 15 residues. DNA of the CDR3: TGTGCCAGCAGCTTGTTAGGGCTCTCCTACAATGAGCAGTTCTTC. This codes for CASSLLGLSYNEQFF.

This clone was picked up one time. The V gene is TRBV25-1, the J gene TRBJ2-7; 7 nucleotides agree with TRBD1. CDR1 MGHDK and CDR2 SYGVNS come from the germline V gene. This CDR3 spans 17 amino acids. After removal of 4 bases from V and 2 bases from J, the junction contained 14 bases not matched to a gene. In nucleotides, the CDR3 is TGTGCCAGCAGTGGGGACCCGGGACAGTCAAATACCTACGAGCAGTACTTC. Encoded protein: CASSGDPGQSNTYEQYF.

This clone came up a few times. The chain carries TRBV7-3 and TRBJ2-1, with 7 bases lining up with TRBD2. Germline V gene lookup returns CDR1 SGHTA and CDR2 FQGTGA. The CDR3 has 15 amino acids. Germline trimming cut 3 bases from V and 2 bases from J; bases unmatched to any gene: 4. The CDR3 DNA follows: TGTGCCAGCAGCTTGGGCGGGAGTACCTACAATGAGCAGTTCTTC. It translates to CASSLGGSTYNEQFF.

DNA of the CDR3: TGCAGCGTTGCTGCTCTAGATGAGCAGTTCTTC. It specifies CSVAALDEQFF. The V gene is TRBV29-1, the J gene TRBJ2-1; D is unclear. Trimming took off 4 bases at V and 8 bases at J, with 9 bases between the two ends. The CDR3 runs to 11 residues. Germline CDR1 is SQVTM and CDR2 is ANQGSEA.

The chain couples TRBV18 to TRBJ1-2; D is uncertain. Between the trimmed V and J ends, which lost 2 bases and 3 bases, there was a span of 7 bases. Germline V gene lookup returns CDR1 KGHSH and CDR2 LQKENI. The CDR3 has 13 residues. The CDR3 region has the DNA TGTGCCAGCTCACCAAGCAAGGACTATGGCTACACCTTC. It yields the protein CASSPSKDYGYTF.

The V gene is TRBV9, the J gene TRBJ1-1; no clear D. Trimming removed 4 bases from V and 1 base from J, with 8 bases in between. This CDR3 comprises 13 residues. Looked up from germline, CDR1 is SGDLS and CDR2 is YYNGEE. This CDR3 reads CASSRDQNTEAFF. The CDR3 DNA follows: TGTGCCAGCAGCCGCGATCAGAACACTGAAGCTTTCTTT.

As DNA, the CDR3 is TGTGCCACCAGCAGAGATCTGGGGGGCACTGAAGCTTTCTTT. It codes for CATSRDLGGTEAFF. The V gene is TRBV15, the J gene TRBJ1-1; possibly TRBD1 for D (5 bases). V lost 0 bases and J 4 bases, leaving 9 bases between the germline ends. This CDR3 has 14 residues. Germline lookup yields CDR1 LNHNV and CDR2 YYDKDF (reference sequence).

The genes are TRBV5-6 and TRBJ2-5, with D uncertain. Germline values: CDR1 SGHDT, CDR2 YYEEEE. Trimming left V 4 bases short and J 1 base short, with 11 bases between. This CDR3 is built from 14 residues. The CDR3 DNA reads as TGTGCCAGCAGCCCTTGGGATCTCCAAGAGACCCAGTACTTC. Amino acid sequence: CASSPWDLQETQYF.

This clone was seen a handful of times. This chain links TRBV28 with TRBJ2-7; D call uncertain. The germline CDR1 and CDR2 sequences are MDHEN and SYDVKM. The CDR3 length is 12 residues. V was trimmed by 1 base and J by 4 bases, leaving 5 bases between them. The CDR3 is CASSLSRYEQYF. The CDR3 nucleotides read TGTGCCAGCAGTTTATCTCGGTACGAGCAGTACTTC.

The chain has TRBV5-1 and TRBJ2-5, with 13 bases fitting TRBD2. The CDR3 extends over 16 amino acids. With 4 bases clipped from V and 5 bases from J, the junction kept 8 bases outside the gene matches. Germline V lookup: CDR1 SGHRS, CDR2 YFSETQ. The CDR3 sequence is CASSIGLAGAGETQYF. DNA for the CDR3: TGCGCCAGCAGCATAGGACTAGCGGGGGCAGGGGAGACCCAGTACTTC.

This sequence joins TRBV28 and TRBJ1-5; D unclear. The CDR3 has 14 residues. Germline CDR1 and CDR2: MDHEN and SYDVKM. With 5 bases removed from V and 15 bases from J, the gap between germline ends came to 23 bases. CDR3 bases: TGTGCCAGCAGTCCGGGGTCCGTTCTGACGGAGCGGCATTTT. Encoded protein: CASSPGSVLTERHF.

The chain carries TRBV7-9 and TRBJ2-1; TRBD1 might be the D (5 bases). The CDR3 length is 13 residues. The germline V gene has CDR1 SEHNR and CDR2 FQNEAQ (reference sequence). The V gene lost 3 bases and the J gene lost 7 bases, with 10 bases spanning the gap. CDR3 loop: CASSFGAGNEQFF. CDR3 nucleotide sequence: TGTGCCAGCAGCTTTGGGGCAGGGAATGAGCAGTTCTTC.

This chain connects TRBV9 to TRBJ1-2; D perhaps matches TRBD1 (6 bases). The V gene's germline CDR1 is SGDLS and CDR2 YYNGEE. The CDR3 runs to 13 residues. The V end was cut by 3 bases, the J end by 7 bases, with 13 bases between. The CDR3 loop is CASSEVSRGGYTF. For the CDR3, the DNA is TGTGCCAGCAGCGAGGTCTCCAGGGGTGGCTACACCTTC.

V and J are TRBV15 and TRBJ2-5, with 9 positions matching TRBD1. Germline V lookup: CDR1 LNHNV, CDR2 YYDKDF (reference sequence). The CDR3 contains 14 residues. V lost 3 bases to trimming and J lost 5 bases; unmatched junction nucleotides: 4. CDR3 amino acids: CATSRGQGGETQYF. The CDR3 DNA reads TGTGCCACCAGCAGGGGACAGGGAGGGGAGACCCAGTACTTC.

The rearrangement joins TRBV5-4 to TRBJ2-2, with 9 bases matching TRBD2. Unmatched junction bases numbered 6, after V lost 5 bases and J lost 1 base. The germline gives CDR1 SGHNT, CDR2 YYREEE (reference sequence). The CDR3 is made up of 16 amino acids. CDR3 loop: CASRPGTSLNTGELFF. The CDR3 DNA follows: TGTGCCAGCAGACCCGGGACTAGCTTGAACACCGGGGAGCTGTTTTTT.

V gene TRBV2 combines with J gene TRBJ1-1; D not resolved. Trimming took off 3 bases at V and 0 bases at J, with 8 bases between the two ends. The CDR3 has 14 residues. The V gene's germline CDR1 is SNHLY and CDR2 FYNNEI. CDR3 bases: TGTGCCAGCAGTGATGGTGGAATGAACACTGAAGCTTTCTTT. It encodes CASSDGGMNTEAFF.